The 10 T cell receptor beta chains reported below all come from one sample, sequenced in a study of cytomegalovirus exposure and HLA in healthy donors. Amplification used 60 Vbeta primers and 13 Jbeta primers. Measured with immunoSEQ multiplex PCR; TCRdb has only the in-frame clones, and not every one. Among about 90,000 clones listed, more than 65% were seen once. Sequenced input: PBMCs. The receptors here all came from a man under 40 in good health and CMV-seronegative.

The V gene is TRBV5-1, the J gene TRBJ2-7; TRBD1 matches at 9 bases. After removal of 2 bases from V and 3 bases from J, the junction contained 6 bases not matched to a gene. The germline gives CDR1 SGHRS, CDR2 YFSETQ. This CDR3 has 15 amino acids. The CDR3 region has the DNA TGCGCCAGCAGCTTCGGGACAGGGAGAGTCTACGAGCAGTACTTC. Translated: CASSFGTGRVYEQYF. Supplemented by reference TRBV5-1 and TRBJ2-7, the full variable domain reads KAGVTQTPRYLIKTRGQQVTLSCSPISGHRSVSWYQQTPGQGLQFLFEYFSETQRNKGNFPGRFSGRQFSNSRSEMNVSTLELGDSALYLCASSFGTGRVYEQYFGPGTRLTVT.

The chain uses TRBV29-1 and TRBJ2-1, with 14 bases fitting TRBD2. Trimming took 2 bases from V and 6 from J; bases not matched to a gene: 3. The CDR3 runs 15 residues. Germline V gives CDR1 SQVTM, CDR2 ANQGSEA. CDR3 residues: CSVETGTSGGNEQFF. The CDR3 DNA reads as TGCAGCGTTGAAACCGGGACTAGCGGGGGCAATGAGCAGTTCTTC.

The V gene is TRBV27, the J gene TRBJ1-6; 7 bases map to TRBD1. CDR3 size: 16 residues. V shed 6 bases and J 3 bases; nucleotides not matched to a gene: 8. The germline V gene encodes CDR1 MNHEY and CDR2 SMNVEV (reference sequence). This chain's CDR3 is CASRIKTGIYNSPLHF. The CDR3, as DNA: TGTGCCAGCAGGATTAAGACAGGGATCTATAATTCACCCCTCCACTTT.

The chain links TRBV5-4 to TRBJ1-1; D not resolved. Germline CDR1 and CDR2: SGHNT and YYREEE (reference sequence). Trimming left V 7 bases short and J 3 bases short, with 10 bases between. CDR3 length: 12 amino acids. The CDR3 DNA sequence: TGTGCCAGCGGAGAAATGGACACTGAAGCTTTCTTT. Its translation: CASGEMDTEAFF.

The chain is built from TRBV5-1 and TRBJ1-6; D possibly corresponds to TRBD1 (6 bases). The CDR3 is made up of 14 amino acids. Germline loops: CDR1 SGHRS, CDR2 YFSETQ. V dropped 4 bases and J dropped 7 bases, with 12 bases sitting between them. For the CDR3, the DNA is TGCGCCAGCAGCGCACGACAGGCCAATTCACCCCTCCACTTT. Translating it yields CASSARQANSPLHF.

The chain employs TRBV30 and TRBJ1-1; D might be TRBD1 (6 bases). The V end was cut by 0 bases, the J end by 2 bases, with 13 bases between. The CDR3 has 15 residues. Germline V gene data show CDR1 as GTSNPN and CDR2 as SVGIG (reference sequence). The CDR3 here is CAWSVPDRTNTEAFF. CDR3 nucleotides: TGTGCCTGGAGTGTACCTGACAGGACTAACACTGAAGCTTTCTTT.

Only a few counts were recorded for this clone. The rearrangement joins TRBV7-3 to TRBJ2-7; 7 bases are shared with TRBD2. This CDR3 is built from 13 residues. CDR1 SGHTA and CDR2 FQGTGA come from the germline V gene. The junction had 4 bases not matched to a gene; V was cut back by 3 bases and J by 5 bases. Written as DNA, the CDR3 is TGTGCCAGCAGCTTGGGAGGGCCCCACGAGCAGTACTTC. This codes for CASSLGGPHEQYF.

This rearrangement joins TRBV7-9 to TRBJ2-7; D is unclear. CDR1 and CDR2 (germline): SEHNR, FQNEAQ (reference sequence). Trimming took off 5 bases at V and 8 bases at J, with 7 bases between the two ends. This CDR3 comprises 10 residues. The CDR3 region has the DNA TGTGCCAGCAGCCAGTCGAAGCAGTACTTC. Its translation is CASSQSKQYF.

This clone was counted only a few times. The chain has TRBV7-8 and TRBJ2-7; D gene ambiguous. Trimming took 1 base from V and 3 from J, leaving 7 bases between them. CDR1 is SGHVS, CDR2 FQNEAQ, per germline. CDR3 length: 13 amino acids. CDR3 nucleotide sequence: TGTGCCAGCAGCTTAGGCGACAACTACGAGCAGTACTTC. Residues: CASSLGDNYEQYF.

The CDR3 nucleotides are TGTGCCAGTAGTATAGCTGGGCGAAGCAATCAGCCCCAGCATTTT. Its protein product is CASSIAGRSNQPQHF. The genes are TRBV19 and TRBJ1-5; no firm D call. Deletions cut 1 base from V and 1 base from J, with 8 bases between. CDR3 length: 15 amino acids. From germline, CDR1 is LNHDA and CDR2 SQIVND (reference sequence).